This T cell receptor beta chain was captured by sequencing in a study of cytomegalovirus exposure and HLA in healthy donors. At the level of the study: The Caucasian-associated ancestry cluster held more than 80% of 300 to 450 genotyped donors. General study points: A previous analysis found most TCR beta V segments productive roughly 87% or roughly 30% of the time. A later analysis, which compared TCR beta chains of equal frequency, found the HLA-associated ones more clonally expanded. A later analysis linked a missense DCLRE1C variant to TCR beta V- and J-gene trimming.

Primers: 60 Vbeta forward and 13 Jbeta reverse. TCRdb's copy holds only in-frame clones and misses some; the assay was immunoSEQ multiplex PCR. This repertoire shows more than 85,000 clones, about 80% found once; its top ten account for 2% to 2.5%. This CDR3 comprises 17 residues. The germline CDR1 and CDR2 sequences are SGHAT and FQNNGV. V gave up 0 bases and J gave up 0 bases; unmatched junction bases: 6. On this clone itself: Its antigen remains unidentified.

The sequenced material came from PBMCs. The chain carries TRBV11-2 and TRBJ2-7; 9 positions agree with TRBD2. This clonotype was sampled from a middle-aged man in good health and CMV-seronegative. CDR3 region: CASSLDSGLAYSYEQYF. The DNA of the CDR3 is TGTGCCAGCAGCTTAGATTCAGGACTAGCGTACTCCTACGAGCAGTACTTC.